The 5 T cell receptor beta chains below were found in one sample sequenced in a study of cytomegalovirus exposure and HLA in healthy donors. Researchers ran the PCR with 60 Vbeta and 13 Jbeta primers. The protocol was immunoSEQ multiplex PCR, while the TCRdb copy is restricted to in-frame clones and leaves out a portion. The sample has 200,000 to 250,000 clones; about 75% are singletons. Sequenced input: PBMCs. The source of these receptors is a man between 18 and 35 years old in good health and CMV-seronegative.

This chain joins TRBV27 and TRBJ2-5; possible D gene TRBD2, 5 bases. V was shortened by 4 bases and J by 6 bases, with 12 bases between the two germline ends. Germline CDR1 is MNHEY and CDR2 is SMNVEV (reference sequence). The CDR3 consists of 13 residues. CDR3: CASSSRTRQTQYF. In DNA form, the CDR3 reads TGTGCCAGCAGTTCACGTACTAGGCAGACCCAGTACTTC.

The chain couples TRBV5-1 to TRBJ1-5, with 9 bases aligning to TRBD1. The CDR3 consists of 15 residues. Per germline, CDR1 SGHRS and CDR2 YFSETQ. J gave up 7 bases and V 4 bases, and 9 bases lay outside the gene matches. CDR3 DNA: TGCGCCAGCAGCCCGGGACAGGGTGAAGGACAGCCCCAGCATTTT. It translates to CASSPGQGEGQPQHF.

V usage is TRBV30 and J usage is TRBJ2-3; a weak D match, TRBD1 (6 bases). V was cut by 1 base and J by 3 bases, with 14 bases left in between. This CDR3 is built from 15 residues. From germline, CDR1 is GTSNPN and CDR2 SVGIG (reference sequence). CDR3 bases: TGTGCCTGGAGTGACCGGTCCAGGGGTACAGATACGCAGTATTTT. Translating it yields CAWSDRSRGTDTQYF.

The chain uses TRBV7-2 and TRBJ2-1, with 11 bases matching TRBD2. Germline values: CDR1 SGHTA, CDR2 FQGNSA. V lost 1 base, J lost 3 bases, and 2 bases stayed unmatched. The CDR3 loop spans 16 amino acids. The CDR3 DNA follows: TGTGCCAGCAGCTTAGAAGGGACTAGCGGCTACAATGAGCAGTTCTTC. It codes for CASSLEGTSGYNEQFF.

This clone was detected only a few times. The V call is TRBV25-1, the J call TRBJ2-7, with D possibly being TRBD1 (5 bases). The V end lost 3 bases, the J end lost 2 bases, and 8 bases lay between the germline ends. This CDR3 is built from 13 residues. Germline CDR1 is MGHDK and CDR2 is SYGVNS. CDR3 coding DNA: TGTGCCAGCAGTGACAGGGTAACCTACGAGCAGTACTTC. Translating gives CASSDRVTYEQYF.